This T cell receptor beta chain derives from a study of T cell responses to AZD1222 COVID-19 vaccine. Study-wide results and limits: It was only after the peak T cell response that any repertoires were sampled. Baseline serology detected seropositivity in only 6 or 7 AZD1222 recipients. Females outnumbered males among donors, who were mostly white British; clonal diversity was possibly underestimated. Unmutated variant regions are reportedly the target of nearly half of TCRs that are spike-specific.

This clone has more than one count but fewer than ten. Its antigen is unidentified. There are 11 residues in the CDR3. V lost 8 bases and J 3 bases, leaving 7 bases between the germline ends. CDR1 and CDR2 (germline): ENHRY, SYGVKD. TCRdb's copy holds only in-frame clones and misses some; the assay was immunoSEQ multiplex PCR. The sample records around 80,000 clones, 75% to 90% being singletons. V gene TRBV10-3 combines with J gene TRBJ1-1; the D is unclear. This sequence originates from an adult who received the AZD1222 COVID-19 vaccine. Sequencing was performed on peripheral blood, taken 28 days after the second AZD1222 dose. CDR3 residues: CAIGEDTEAFF. The CDR3 DNA reads TGTGCCATCGGGGAGGACACTGAAGCTTTCTTT.